The entry that follows covers one T cell receptor (beta chain) sequence. What it binds is unknown. Germline V gene data show CDR1 as MRHNA and CDR2 as SNTAGT. V was shortened by 5 bases and J by 0 bases, with 11 bases between the two germline ends. The CDR3 is 15 residues long. The sample belongs to a study of OX40 agonist ivuxolimab in advanced cancers. Study details: Dose-escalation patients were diagnosed with hepatocellular carcinoma, melanoma, renal cell cancer or head and neck cancer. Study-wide results and caveats: Among T cells, CD8+ cells averaged more expanded clones than CD4+ cells. Expansion of clones was among the lowest in partial responders at 0.1-3.0 mg/kg.

Clones were sequenced by immunoSEQ multiplex PCR, and TCRdb holds only the in-frame ones, with some missing. The profile covers 45,000 to 70,000 clones, with approximately 90% appearing a single time and roughly 1.3% taken by the ten largest. This receptor was obtained from an adult with an advanced solid tumor such as melanoma, head and neck, liver or kidney cancer. The chain has TRBV6-4 and TRBJ2-4; either TRBD1 or TRBD2 may fit D (5 bases each). Sample: CD4+ or CD8+ T cells sorted from blood, taken in a trial of the OX40 agonist ivuxolimab. CDR3 coding DNA: TGTGCCAGCAGTCCCCCTGGGGGAGCCAAAAACATTCAGTACTTC. This translates into CASSPPGGAKNIQYF.